The 11 T cell receptor beta chains below all came from one sample that was sequenced in a study of PD-L1 blockade in urothelial cancer. Sequencing used immunoSEQ multiplex PCR; TCRdb keeps in-frame clones, though not all of them. The table lists 72,000 or so clones, approximately 84% of them singletons. Time point defined: pretreatment peripheral blood. The sequences come from PBMCs, collected around atezolizumab (anti-PD-L1) treatment. The receptors were gathered from a man aged 55-75 years with urothelial cancer.

The chain combines TRBV6-6 with TRBJ2-7; 8 bases agree with TRBD1. Germline V gene lookup returns CDR1 MNHNY and CDR2 SVGAGI (reference sequence). The CDR3 sequence is 13 residues long. The junction had 2 bases not matched to a gene; V was cut back by 2 bases and J by 5 bases. CDR3 nucleotides: TGTGCCAGCAGTTACGAGACAGGGGACGAGCAGTACTTC. Protein product: CASSYETGDEQYF.

The rearrangement joins TRBV5-1 to TRBJ1-4; D may be TRBD1 (5 bases). CDR1 is SGHRS, CDR2 YFSETQ, per germline. The CDR3 consists of 15 residues. V was cut by 0 bases and J by 4 bases, with 10 bases left in between. The CDR3 here is CASSLVGADNEKLFF. CDR3 coding DNA: TGCGCCAGCAGCTTGGTAGGGGCCGATAATGAAAAACTGTTTTTT.

The chain links TRBV6-5 to TRBJ2-7, with 7 bases aligning to TRBD1. Germline loops: CDR1 MNHEY, CDR2 SVGAGI. CDR3 size: 15 residues. V lost 5 bases and J lost 1; bases outside the gene matches: 8. Here the CDR3 DNA reads TGTGCCAGCAGTCCCCTCGGGACAGTATCCTACGAGCAGTACTTC. Translation: CASSPLGTVSYEQYF.

The J gene is TRBJ2-2, the V gene TRBV7-2; tentatively, D is TRBD1 (6 bases). CDR3 length: 16 residues. Germline CDR1 is SGHTA and CDR2 is FQGNSA. The germline V and J ends were trimmed by 5 bases and 2 bases, with 15 bases remaining between them. CDR3 sequence (DNA): TGTGCCAGCAGCCCGTCCGTCGGGACAAACACCGGGGAGCTGTTTTTT. It is translated as CASSPSVGTNTGELFF.

This rearrangement joins TRBV7-3 to TRBJ2-7; 8 bases line up with TRBD2. Germline-derived CDR1 and CDR2 are SGHTA and FQGTGA. Losses at the gene ends were 5 bases for V and 3 bases for J; bases not matched to a gene: 9. The CDR3 contains 15 residues. The CDR3 sequence is CASSLQSGGVYEQYF. CDR3 bases: TGTGCCAGCAGCCTCCAAAGCGGGGGCGTCTACGAGCAGTACTTC.

V and J are TRBV6-5 and TRBJ1-4; D unresolved. Germline V gives CDR1 MNHEY, CDR2 SVGAGI. Trimming cost V 0 bases and J 10 bases, with 9 bases left between them. The length of the CDR3 is 13 residues. The CDR3 sequence: CASSYSSGGKLFF. The CDR3 DNA reads TGTGCCAGCAGTTACTCAAGTGGAGGAAAACTGTTTTTT.

This sequence joins TRBV7-9 and TRBJ1-4, with D possibly matching TRBD1 (5 bases). This CDR3 comprises 15 residues. Per germline, CDR1 SEHNR and CDR2 FQNEAQ (reference sequence). Deletions cut 5 bases from V and 0 bases from J, with 10 bases between. This chain's CDR3 is CASSPQGTTNEKLFF. CDR3 in DNA: TGTGCCAGCAGCCCGCAGGGTACAACTAATGAAAAACTGTTTTTT.

The chain carries TRBV7-2 and TRBJ2-1, with 7 bases aligning to TRBD1. Germline V lookup: CDR1 SGHTA, CDR2 FQGNSA. The trim removed 4 bases at V and 6 bases at J, leaving 3 bases unmatched. The CDR3 runs 13 residues. CDR3: CASSSYRGNEQFF. The CDR3 nucleotides are TGTGCCAGCAGCTCCTACAGGGGCAATGAGCAGTTCTTC.

This sequence joins TRBV5-1 and TRBJ1-1; 7 bases map to TRBD1. The CDR3 sequence is 14 residues long. The germline gives CDR1 SGHRS, CDR2 YFSETQ. V lost 4 bases and J lost 4; bases outside the gene matches: 7. The CDR3 here is CASSGGQRPTEAFF. CDR3 DNA: TGCGCCAGCAGCGGGGGACAGCGCCCCACTGAAGCTTTCTTT.

The rearrangement joins TRBV19 to TRBJ1-5; 11 bases fit TRBD1. CDR1 is LNHDA, CDR2 SQIVND, per germline (reference sequence). Trimming cost V 3 bases and J 7 bases; bases outside gene matches: 5. The CDR3 runs to 15 residues. CDR3 residues: CASSMGQGVGQPQHF. CDR3 bases: TGTGCCAGTAGTATGGGACAGGGGGTAGGACAGCCCCAGCATTTT. Combining the CDR3 with reference TRBV19 and TRBJ1-5 gives the whole variable domain DGGITQSPKYLFRKEGQNVTLSCEQNLNHDAMYWYRQDPGQGLRLIYYSQIVNDFQKGDIAEGYSVSREKKESFPLTVTSAQKNPTAFYLCASSMGQGVGQPQHFGDGTRLSIL.

V and J are TRBV14 and TRBJ2-3; no firm D call. Trimming stripped 0 bases from V and 6 bases from J, with 13 bases between. The CDR3 is made up of 15 amino acids. Per the germline V gene, CDR1 is SGHDN and CDR2 is FVKESK. The CDR3 bases are TGTGCCAGCAGCCAAGATGTCCGTTCCTTGGATACGCAGTATTTT. As protein: CASSQDVRSLDTQYF. The full variable domain, rest sourced from reference TRBV14 and TRBJ2-3, is EAGVTQFPSHSVIEKGQTVTLRCDPISGHDNLYWYRRVMGKEIKFLLHFVKESKQDESGMPNNRFLAERTGGTYSTLKVQPAELEDSGVYFCASSQDVRSLDTQYFGPGTRLTVL.